Shown below are 2 T cell receptor beta chains from a single sample sequenced in a study of T-cell reconstitution after alpha-beta-depleted transplantation in children. During its preparation, the TCRbeta library received unique molecular identifiers. TCRdb independently ran MiXCR on the PCR reads; one entry per CDR3 protein. The table lists 200,000 to 300,000 distinct CDR3 sequences, approximately 8.9% of them singletons, with roughly 6% in the top ten. This specimen consisted of PBMCs, mostly from graft donor cells, obtained 180 days after TCRalphabeta/CD19-depleted stem cell transplant. These receptors were collected from a male patient under 18 who had a stem cell transplant for acute lymphoblastic leukemia, so the T cells may come from the graft donor.

This clonotype was detected many times. The J gene is TRBJ2-1, the V gene TRBV24-1; D may correspond to TRBD1 or TRBD2 (6 bases each). This CDR3 comprises 20 residues. Per the germline V gene, CDR1 is KGHDR and CDR2 is SFDVKD. V was clipped by 4 bases and J by 3 bases, with 27 bases between them. CDR3 in amino acids: CATSDSGGWVRGLNYNEQFF. The CDR3 DNA reads TGTGCCACCAGTGACTCCGGAGGTTGGGTACGGGGGCTAAACTACAATGAGCAGTTCTTC.

In this sample, this clonotype turned up many times. CDR3 residues: CATSDPGPVGDTQYF. DNA for the CDR3: TGTGCCACCAGTGACCCGGGACCGGTGGGTGATACGCAGTATTTT. This rearrangement joins TRBV24-1 to TRBJ2-3; possibly TRBD1 or TRBD2 for D (5 bases each). This CDR3 region has 15 residues. Germline lookup yields CDR1 KGHDR and CDR2 SFDVKD. The ends were cut back, 4 bases at V and 6 bases at J, with 16 bases in the middle.